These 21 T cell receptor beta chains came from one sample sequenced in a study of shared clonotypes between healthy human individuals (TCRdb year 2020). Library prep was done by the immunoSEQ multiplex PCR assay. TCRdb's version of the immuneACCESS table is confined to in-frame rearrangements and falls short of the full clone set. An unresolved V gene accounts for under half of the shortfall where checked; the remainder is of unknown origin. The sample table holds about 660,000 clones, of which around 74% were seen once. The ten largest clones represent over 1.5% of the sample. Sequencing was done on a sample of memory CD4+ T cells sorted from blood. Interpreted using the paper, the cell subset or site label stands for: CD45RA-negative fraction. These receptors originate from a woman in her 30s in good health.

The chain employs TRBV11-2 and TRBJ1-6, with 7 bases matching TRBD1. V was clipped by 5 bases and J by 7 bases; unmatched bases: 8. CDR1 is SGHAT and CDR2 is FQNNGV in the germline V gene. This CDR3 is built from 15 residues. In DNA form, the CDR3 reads TGTGCCAGCAGCCCCTCCGGGACAGTAAATTCACCCCTCCACTTT. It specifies CASSPSGTVNSPLHF.

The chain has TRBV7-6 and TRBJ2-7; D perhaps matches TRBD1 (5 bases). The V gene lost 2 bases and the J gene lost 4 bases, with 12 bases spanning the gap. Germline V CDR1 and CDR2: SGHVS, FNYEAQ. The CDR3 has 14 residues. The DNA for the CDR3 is TGTGCCAGCAGCTTACAGACAGAGAGTTACGAGCAGTACTTC. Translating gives CASSLQTESYEQYF.

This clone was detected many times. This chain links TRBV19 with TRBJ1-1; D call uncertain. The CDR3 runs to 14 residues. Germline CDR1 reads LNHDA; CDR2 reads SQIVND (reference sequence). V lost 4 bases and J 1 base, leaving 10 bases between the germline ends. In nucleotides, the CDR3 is TGTGCCAGTAGTACCCCCATCACGAACACTGAAGCTTTCTTT. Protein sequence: CASSTPITNTEAFF.

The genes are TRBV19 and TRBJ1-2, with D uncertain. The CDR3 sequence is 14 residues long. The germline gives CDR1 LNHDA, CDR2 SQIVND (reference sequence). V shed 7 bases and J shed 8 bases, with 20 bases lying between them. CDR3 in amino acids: CASTPREAGRGYTF. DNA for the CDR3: TGTGCCAGTACCCCTCGGGAGGCAGGTCGAGGCTACACCTTC.

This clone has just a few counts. The CDR3 DNA is TGTGCCAGCAGCTTGGAGTCTAGTACGGGTTCCGAGAATGAGCAGTTCTTC. Translated, it gives CASSLESSTGSENEQFF. V and J are TRBV5-6 and TRBJ2-1; no firm D call. The germline V gene encodes CDR1 SGHDT and CDR2 YYEEEE. V was shortened by 0 bases and J by 7 bases, with 20 bases between the two germline ends. There are 17 residues in the CDR3.

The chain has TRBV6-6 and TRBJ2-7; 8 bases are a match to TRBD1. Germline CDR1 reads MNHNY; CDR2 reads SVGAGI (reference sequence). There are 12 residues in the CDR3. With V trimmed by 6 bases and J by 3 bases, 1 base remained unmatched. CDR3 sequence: CASRDRDYEQYF. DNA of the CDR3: TGTGCCAGCAGGGACAGGGACTACGAGCAGTACTTC.

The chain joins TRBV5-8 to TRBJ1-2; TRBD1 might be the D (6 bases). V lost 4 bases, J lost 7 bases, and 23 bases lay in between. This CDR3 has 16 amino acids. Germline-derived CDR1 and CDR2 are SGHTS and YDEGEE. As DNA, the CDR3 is TGTGCCAGCAGCGCCCCTGGGGGGCCCGCTCATTTTGGCTACACCTTC. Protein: CASSAPGGPAHFGYTF.

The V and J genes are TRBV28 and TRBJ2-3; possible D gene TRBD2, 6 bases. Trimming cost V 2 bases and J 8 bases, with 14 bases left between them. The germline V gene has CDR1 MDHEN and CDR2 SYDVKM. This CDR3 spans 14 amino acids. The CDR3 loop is CASSLGGALGTQYF. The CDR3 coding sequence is TGTGCCAGCAGTTTAGGAGGGGCGCTAGGTACGCAGTATTTT.

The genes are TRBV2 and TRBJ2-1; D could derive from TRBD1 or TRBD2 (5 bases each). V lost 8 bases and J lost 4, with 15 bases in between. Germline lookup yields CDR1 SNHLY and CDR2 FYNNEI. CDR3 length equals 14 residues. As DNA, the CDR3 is TGTGCCAGCGCGAGGGAAGGGGCATACAATGAGCAGTTCTTC. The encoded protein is CASAREGAYNEQFF.

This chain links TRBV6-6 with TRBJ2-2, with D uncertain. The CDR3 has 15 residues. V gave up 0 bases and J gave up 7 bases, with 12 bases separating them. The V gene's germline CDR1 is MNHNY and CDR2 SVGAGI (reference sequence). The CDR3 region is CASSYSSVKDGELFF. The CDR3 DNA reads TGTGCCAGCAGTTACTCATCTGTAAAGGACGGGGAGCTGTTTTTT.

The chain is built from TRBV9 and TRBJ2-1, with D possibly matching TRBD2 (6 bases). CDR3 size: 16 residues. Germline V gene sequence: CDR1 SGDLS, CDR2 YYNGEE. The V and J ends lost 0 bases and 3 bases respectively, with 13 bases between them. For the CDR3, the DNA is TGTGCCAGCAGCGTAGGTTCCGGGAGTATCTACAATGAGCAGTTCTTC. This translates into CASSVGSGSIYNEQFF.

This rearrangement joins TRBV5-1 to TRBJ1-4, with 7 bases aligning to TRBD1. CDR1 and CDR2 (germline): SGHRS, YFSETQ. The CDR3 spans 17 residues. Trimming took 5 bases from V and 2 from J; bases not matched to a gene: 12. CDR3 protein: CASRVTGMLPTNEKLFF. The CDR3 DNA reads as TGCGCCAGCAGAGTGACAGGGATGCTGCCGACTAATGAAAAACTGTTTTTT.

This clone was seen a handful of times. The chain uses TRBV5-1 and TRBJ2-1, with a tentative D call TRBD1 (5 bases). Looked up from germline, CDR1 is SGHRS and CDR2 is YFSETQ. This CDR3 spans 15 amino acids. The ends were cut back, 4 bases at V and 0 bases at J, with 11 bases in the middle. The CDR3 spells CASSVDSNSYNEQFF. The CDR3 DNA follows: TGCGCCAGCAGCGTTGACAGTAACTCCTACAATGAGCAGTTCTTC.

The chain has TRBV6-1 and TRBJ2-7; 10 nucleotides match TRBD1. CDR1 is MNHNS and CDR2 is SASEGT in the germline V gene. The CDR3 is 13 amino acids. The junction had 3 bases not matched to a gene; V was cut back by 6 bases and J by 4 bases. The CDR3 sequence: CASSRDRGYEQYF. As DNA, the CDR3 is TGTGCCAGCAGCCGGGACAGGGGATACGAGCAGTACTTC.

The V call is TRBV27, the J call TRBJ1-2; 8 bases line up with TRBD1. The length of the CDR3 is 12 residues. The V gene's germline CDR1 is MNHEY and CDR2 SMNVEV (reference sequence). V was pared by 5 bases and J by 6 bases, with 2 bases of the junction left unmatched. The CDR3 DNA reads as TGTGCCAGCAGTCCCAGGGGGCATGGCTACACCTTC. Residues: CASSPRGHGYTF.

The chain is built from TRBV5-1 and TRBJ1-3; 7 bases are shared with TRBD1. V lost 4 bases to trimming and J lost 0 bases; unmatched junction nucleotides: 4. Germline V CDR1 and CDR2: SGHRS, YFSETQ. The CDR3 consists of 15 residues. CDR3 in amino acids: CASSLGTVSGNTIYF. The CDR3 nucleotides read TGCGCCAGCAGCCTTGGGACAGTCTCTGGAAACACCATATATTTT.

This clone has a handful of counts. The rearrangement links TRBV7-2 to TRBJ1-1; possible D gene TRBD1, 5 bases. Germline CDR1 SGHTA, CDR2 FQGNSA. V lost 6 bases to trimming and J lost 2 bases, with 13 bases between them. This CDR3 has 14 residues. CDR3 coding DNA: TGTGCCAGCAGAGCTGGCAGGGTCAACACTGAAGCTTTCTTT. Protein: CASRAGRVNTEAFF.

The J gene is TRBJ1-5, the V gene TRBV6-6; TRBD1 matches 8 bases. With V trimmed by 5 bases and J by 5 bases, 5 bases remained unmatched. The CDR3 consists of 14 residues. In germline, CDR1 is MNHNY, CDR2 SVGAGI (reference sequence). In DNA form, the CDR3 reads TGTGCCAGCAGTACAGGGGGTTTGTATCAGCCCCAGCATTTT. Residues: CASSTGGLYQPQHF.

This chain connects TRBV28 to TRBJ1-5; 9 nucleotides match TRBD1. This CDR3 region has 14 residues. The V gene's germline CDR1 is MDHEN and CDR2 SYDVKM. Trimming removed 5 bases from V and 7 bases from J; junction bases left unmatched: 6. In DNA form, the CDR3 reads TGTGCCAGCAGTACGACAGGGGGAAACCAGCCCCAGCATTTT. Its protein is CASSTTGGNQPQHF.

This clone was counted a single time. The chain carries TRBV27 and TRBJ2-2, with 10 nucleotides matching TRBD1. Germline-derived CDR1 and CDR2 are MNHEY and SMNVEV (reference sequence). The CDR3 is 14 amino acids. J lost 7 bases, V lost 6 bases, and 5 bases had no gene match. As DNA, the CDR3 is TGTGCCAGCAGGGGACAGGGGTTGGTCGGGGAGCTGTTTTTT. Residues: CASRGQGLVGELFF.

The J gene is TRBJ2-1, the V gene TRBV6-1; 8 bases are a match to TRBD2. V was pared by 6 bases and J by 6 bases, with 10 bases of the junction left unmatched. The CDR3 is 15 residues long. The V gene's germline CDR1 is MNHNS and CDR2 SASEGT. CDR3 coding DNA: TGTGCCAGCAGAGAGAGCGGGAGTCTCGGCAATGAGCAGTTCTTC. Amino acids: CASRESGSLGNEQFF.